This T cell receptor beta chain was identified in a study of cytotoxic CD8 clonotypes in ibrutinib-treated CLL (dated by TCRdb to about 2021). Regarding the complete study: The cohort had 11 to 12 relapsed/refractory and some 15 treatment-naive patients; some 17 were IGHV unmutated. Response samples were obtained after a median of approximately twelve months of treatment, with a range of roughly 6 to 40 months. Partial responses were observed in some 24 patients and complete responses in 2; after a median follow-up of around 68 months, remission was maintained in 15 or so patients and progression was observed in approximately 12. Of the 90 or so participants in the trial, roughly 26 had longitudinal samples available. Samples averaged roughly 280,000 productive templates and 94,082 productive rearrangements. Cryopreserved peripheral blood mononuclear cells were obtained before treatment, at response, and at either sustained remission or disease progression. What the research found in general, with its limitations: At baseline, clonality was higher than in age-matched healthy donors and showed a strong correlation with circulating CD8+ T-cell counts. Lymph node repertoires were not examined, and the timing of sampling was not matched between patients in sustained remission and those whose disease progressed. Clonality increased at ibrutinib response, stayed stable in sustained remission, and fell back toward baseline at progression. Public clonotypes were rare and either shrank or stayed stable during treatment, and the rise in clonality at ibrutinib response reflected expansion of private clonotypes.

For TCR beta library preparation, 1.5 to 2.5 micrograms of genomic DNA was extracted from cryopreserved PBMCs. Longitudinal blood samples from CLL patients on ibrutinib monotherapy were analyzed using high-throughput TCR beta sequencing. The patients took part in an open-label, single-center phase 2 trial of ibrutinib monotherapy. The CDR3 holds 14 amino acids from the cysteine to the phenylalanine. Only the CDR3 DNA is retained, 42 bases long and in frame from the first base. According to the germline V gene, CDR1 reads SGDLS and CDR2 reads YYNGEE. The junction carries 9 bases between V and J, which are trimmed by 0 bases and 3 bases respectively. On a MiSeq, deep resolution sequencing aimed for a depth between 1 in 1 million and 1 in 200,000 T cells, with each clonotype covered roughly 10x on average. The immunoSEQ hsTCRB Kit was used to generate the TCR beta libraries. On the study's bioinformatics: Data were analyzed with ImmunoSEQ Data Assistant and ImmunoSEQ Analyzer, with V, D and J genes assigned per IMGT definitions. Clonality, which ranges from 0 to 1, was calculated as one minus the normalized Shannon entropy of productive rearrangement frequencies. Only overrepresented clonotypes making up at least 0.05% of the repertoire of each patient were included in the public clonotype analysis. Repertoires from approximately 12 age-matched healthy donors in immuneACCESS were used as clonality controls. TCRdb's version of the immuneACCESS table is confined to in-frame rearrangements and falls short of the full clone set. An unresolved V gene accounts for under half of the shortfall where checked; the remainder is of unknown origin. V and J calls and clone size are given by that table; D and trimming were obtained from the DNA. Within this sample are tens of thousands of clones, with over 45% of them counted one time only. The ten largest clones represent approximately 17% of the sample.

Comment on this clone: Its antigen is currently not known. Base qualities are not recorded, but no much larger clone differs from it by a single base.

Source: PBMCs, taken before ibrutinib treatment. The rearrangement combines TRBV9 with TRBJ2-5; the D gene remains uncertain. The clonotype was recovered from a human donor with chronic lymphocytic leukemia. The DNA sequence is as follows: TGTGCCAGCAGCGTAGGGATAACCAAAGAGACCCAGTACTTC. Its protein product is CASSVGITKETQYF.